This T cell receptor (beta chain) comes out of a study of beta chain features in type 1 diabetes. The study, taken as a whole, reports: In every one of the four CD4+ subsets, TCRB CDR3s were moderately but significantly shorter in Type 1 diabetes patients. Shorter templates might be favored by PCR, equally in patients and controls. Researchers reported that naive, central memory and Treg TCRB repertoires appeared more similar in patients than in healthy donors.

Every isolated RNA sample was fully reverse transcribed, so sequencing captured expressed TCRB transcripts. The method was immunoSEQ multiplex PCR; TCRdb's version includes in-frame clones alone and lacks a portion of them. The sample has roughly 150,000 clones, about 8.1% seen once. CD4+ cells of the naive, central memory, regulatory and stem cell-like memory types were sorted via CD45RO/CCR7/CD25/CD127/CD95/CD27. On this clone itself: The target antigen is unknown.

The clonotype comes from a man aged 18 to 35 in good health. The sample taken for sequencing was central memory CD4+ T cells from blood.

This CDR3 is CASSGTGQSVNIQYF. As DNA, the CDR3 is TGTGCCAGCAGTGGCACAGGGCAGTCCGTAAACATTCAGTACTTC. The rearrangement uses TRBV6-1 and TRBJ2-4; possibly TRBD1 for D (6 bases). V lost 4 bases and J 6 bases, leaving 16 bases between the germline ends. Germline V lookup: CDR1 MNHNS, CDR2 SASEGT. This CDR3 is 15 amino acids long.